Below are 9 T cell receptor beta chains sequenced from a single sample in a study of Graves' ophthalmopathy and Graves' hyperthyroidism. TCR beta CDR3 amplification used RNA transcripts. First-round RT-PCR with HTBI primers preceded a second-round multiplex PCR. TCRdb re-called the multiplex PCR reads with MiXCR, one entry per CDR3 protein. Of about 1.1 million distinct CDR3 sequences detected, roughly two fifths appear once; the ten largest clones hold roughly 10%. The sequenced material came from peripheral blood or thyroid tissue (not recorded which). The source of these receptors is an adult man with Graves' hyperthyroidism.

This chain uses TRBV7-4 with TRBJ1-2; possible D gene TRBD1, 6 bases. The CDR3 runs 15 residues. V was clipped by 4 bases and J by 8 bases, with 20 bases between them. The germline V gene has CDR1 SGHVT and CDR2 SQSDAQ. CDR3 nucleotide sequence: TGTGCCAGCAGCTCCCGGGACAAACCTAGGGAAGGCTACACCTTC. It yields the protein CASSSRDKPREGYTF.

This clonotype was detected only a few times. The V call is TRBV11-2, the J call TRBJ2-7; 10 positions match TRBD1. The CDR3 has 15 residues. V shed 5 bases and J 5 bases; nucleotides not matched to a gene: 9. The V gene's germline CDR1 is SGHAT and CDR2 FQNNGV. CDR3 sequence reads: CASSHIRDRGNEQYF. CDR3 DNA sequence: TGTGCCAGCAGCCATATCCGGGACAGGGGAAACGAGCAGTACTTC.

This clonotype has a single count. The chain links TRBV29-1 to TRBJ1-4; 9 bases line up with TRBD1. The CDR3 is made up of 13 amino acids. From germline, CDR1 is SQVTM and CDR2 ANQGSEA. The junction had 6 bases not matched to a gene; V was cut back by 8 bases and J by 5 bases. The chain's CDR3 is CSITGGRNEKLFF. The CDR3 region has the DNA TGCAGCATTACAGGGGGCAGGAATGAAAAACTGTTTTTT.

This clonotype came up a few times. The chain employs TRBV7-9 and TRBJ2-5, with 7 bases fitting TRBD2. After removal of 1 base from V and 5 bases from J, the junction contained 13 bases not matched to a gene. The CDR3 consists of 17 residues. Germline CDR1 is SEHNR and CDR2 is FQNEAQ (reference sequence). The CDR3 region is CASSLVPRKAGSETQYF. As DNA, the CDR3 is TGTGCCAGCAGCTTAGTCCCAAGAAAAGCGGGATCCGAGACCCAGTACTTC.

The V and J genes are TRBV5-1 and TRBJ1-2, with 7 bases identical to TRBD1. Unmatched junction bases numbered 8, after V lost 0 bases and J lost 6 bases. The V gene's germline CDR1 is SGHRS and CDR2 YFSETQ. The CDR3 runs 15 residues. CDR3 sequence (DNA): TGCGCCAGCAGCTTGGGCCACGGGACAGAGAATGGCTACACCTTC. It encodes CASSLGHGTENGYTF. The full variable domain, in which reference TRBV5-1 and TRBJ1-2 provide the parts outside the CDR3, is KAGVTQTPRYLIKTRGQQVTLSCSPISGHRSVSWYQQTPGQGLQFLFEYFSETQRNKGNFPGRFSGRQFSNSRSEMNVSTLELGDSALYLCASSLGHGTENGYTFGSGTRLTVV.

Ten or more counts support this clonotype. This chain connects TRBV12-3 or TRBV12-4 to TRBJ2-7; perhaps TRBD2 as D (6 bases). Deletions cut 3 bases from V and 0 bases from J, with 9 bases between. The CDR3 runs to 14 residues. CDR3 nucleotides: TGTGCCAGCAGTTTTAAGCGGGTCTCCTACGAGCAGTACTTC. Translating gives CASSFKRVSYEQYF.

This clonotype appeared many times. The chain joins TRBV20-1 to TRBJ1-2, with 9 nucleotides matching TRBD1. Germline assignment: CDR1 DFQATT and CDR2 SNEGSKA (reference sequence). The CDR3 length is 16 residues. V shed 3 bases, J shed 6 bases, and the junction held 14 bases outside the gene matches. CDR3 nucleotides: TGCAGTGCTAGGTCTAATTGGGGACAGGGAACAGATGGCTACACCTTC. Its protein product is CSARSNWGQGTDGYTF.

The sample holds many counts of this clonotype. This rearrangement joins TRBV15 to TRBJ1-2; D not resolved. The CDR3 runs to 15 residues. Germline V gene data show CDR1 as LNHNV and CDR2 as YYDKDF (reference sequence). Trimming removed 2 bases at V and 0 bases at J, with 10 bases between. This chain's CDR3 is CATSRHRASNYGYTF. The CDR3 bases are TGTGCCACCAGCAGACACCGGGCGTCTAACTATGGCTACACCTTC.

CDR3 in amino acids: CASSYQRQQETQYF. CDR3 sequence (DNA): TGTGCCAGCAGTTACCAGCGGCAGCAAGAGACCCAGTACTTC. The chain recombines TRBV6-2 or TRBV6-3 with TRBJ2-5; maybe TRBD2 (5 bases). V was trimmed by 2 bases and J by 2 bases, leaving 9 bases between them. This CDR3 spans 14 amino acids. CDR1 and CDR2 from the germline V gene are MNHEY and SVGEGT.